The T cell receptor (beta chain) under discussion was sequenced for a study of vaccination and CD4 T cells after COVID-19. Study as a whole: Everyone enrolled got two doses of BNT162b2 or mRNA-1273 vaccine.

V lost 1 base to trimming and J lost 8 bases, with 11 bases between them. CDR1 and CDR2 (germline): SEHNR, FQNEAQ (reference sequence). There are 14 residues in the CDR3. Oncomine TCR Beta short-read sequencing was applied to DNA from cultured CD4+ T cells. Genomic DNA extraction was carried out from cultured CD4+ T cells. TCRdb processed the PCR reads anew with MiXCR; each CDR3 protein has one entry. The sample shows about 5,500 distinct CDR3 sequences, 35% to 60% of them seen only once. Overall study results and limits: SARS-CoV-2-reactive clonotype medians increased from roughly 21 to 40, not significantly. The study found that a median about 88% of reactive clones in convalescent patients appeared only post-vaccination.

With regard to this clonotype: Its specificity is not known.

The treatment: approximately 9-day PBMC culture with coronavirus spike peptide pools or control peptides (ViraFEST assay). Sequencing used CD4+ T cells from blood, cultured in vitro. This TCR was recovered from a human donor who had recovered from COVID-19. The chain combines TRBV7-9 with TRBJ1-4; D perhaps matches TRBD1 (6 bases). The CDR3 DNA reads TGTGCCAGCAGCTTAGGGTCAGGGGAGGAAAAACTGTTTTTT. Amino acids: CASSLGSGEEKLFF. The variable domain in full, completed from reference TRBV7-9 and TRBJ1-4, reads DTGVSQNPRHKITKRGQNVTFRCDPISEHNRLYWYRQTLGQGPEFLTYFQNEAQLEKSRLLSDRFSAERPKGSFSTLEIQRTEQGDSAMYLCASSLGSGEEKLFFGSGTQLSVL.